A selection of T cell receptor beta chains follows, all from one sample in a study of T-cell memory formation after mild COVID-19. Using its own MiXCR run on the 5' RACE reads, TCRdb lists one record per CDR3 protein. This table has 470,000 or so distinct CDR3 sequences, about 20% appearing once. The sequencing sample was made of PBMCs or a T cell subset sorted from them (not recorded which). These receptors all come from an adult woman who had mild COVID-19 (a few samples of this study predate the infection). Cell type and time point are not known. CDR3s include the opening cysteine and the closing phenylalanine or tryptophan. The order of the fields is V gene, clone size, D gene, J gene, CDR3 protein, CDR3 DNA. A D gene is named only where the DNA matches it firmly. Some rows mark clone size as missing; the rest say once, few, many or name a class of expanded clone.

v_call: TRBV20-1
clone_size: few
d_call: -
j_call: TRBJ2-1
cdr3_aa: CSAKVGPLDEQFF
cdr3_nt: TGCAGTGCTAAAGTTGGGCCCCTCGATGAGCAGTTCTTC

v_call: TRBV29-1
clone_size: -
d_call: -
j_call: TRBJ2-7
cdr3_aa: CSVEYRDKGFYEQYF
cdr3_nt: TGCAGCGTTGAGTACCGGGACAAAGGTTTCTACGAGCAGTACTTC

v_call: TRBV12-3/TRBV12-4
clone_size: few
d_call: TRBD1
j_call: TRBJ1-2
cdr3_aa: CASSVGTGLNYGYTF
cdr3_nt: TGTGCCAGCAGTGTCGGGACAGGGCTGAACTATGGCTACACCTTC

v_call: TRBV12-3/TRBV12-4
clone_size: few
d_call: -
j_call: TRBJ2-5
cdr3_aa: CASSFLKETQYF
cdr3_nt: TGTGCCAGCAGTTTTCTGAAAGAGACCCAGTACTTC

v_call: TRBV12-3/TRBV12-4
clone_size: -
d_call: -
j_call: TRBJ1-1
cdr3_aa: CASSPGRTEAFF
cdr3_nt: TGTGCCAGCAGTCCCGGAAGAACTGAAGCTTTCTTT

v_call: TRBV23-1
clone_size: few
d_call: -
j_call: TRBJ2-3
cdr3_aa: CASSQQTDRTDTQYF
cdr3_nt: TGCGCCAGCAGTCAACAGACGGACCGCACAGATACGCAGTATTTT

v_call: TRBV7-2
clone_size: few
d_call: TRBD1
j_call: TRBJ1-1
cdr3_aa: CASSLLAGGSVNTEAFF
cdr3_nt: TGTGCCAGCAGCTTATTAGCAGGGGGCTCCGTGAACACTGAAGCTTTCTTT

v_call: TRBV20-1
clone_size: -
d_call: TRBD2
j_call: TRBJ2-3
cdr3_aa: CSAREGLRTDTQYF
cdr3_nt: TGCAGTGCTAGGGAGGGACTAAGAACAGATACGCAGTATTTT

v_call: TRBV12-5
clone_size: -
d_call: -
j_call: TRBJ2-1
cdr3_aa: CASGYTGSSYNEQFF
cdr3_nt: TGTGCTAGTGGTTACACAGGGAGCTCCTACAATGAGCAGTTCTTC

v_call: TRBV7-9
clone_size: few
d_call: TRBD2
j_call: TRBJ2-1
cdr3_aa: CASSLPRGTSSNEQFF
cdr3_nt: TGTGCCAGCAGCTTACCGCGGGGGACTAGTAGCAATGAGCAGTTCTTC

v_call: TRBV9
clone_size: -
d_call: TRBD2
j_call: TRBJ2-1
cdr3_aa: CASSASGGPRNEQFF
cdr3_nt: TGTGCCAGCAGCGCCTCGGGGGGGCCGAGGAATGAGCAGTTCTTC

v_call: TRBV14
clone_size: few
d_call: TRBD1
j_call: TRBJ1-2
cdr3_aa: CASSDRGIPDDYGYTF
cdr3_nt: TGTGCCAGCAGTGACAGGGGAATACCGGACGACTATGGCTACACCTTC

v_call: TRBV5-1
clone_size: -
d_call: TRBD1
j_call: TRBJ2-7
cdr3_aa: CASSGTTGEIYEQYF
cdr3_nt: TGCGCCAGCAGCGGGACGACAGGGGAAATCTACGAGCAGTACTTC

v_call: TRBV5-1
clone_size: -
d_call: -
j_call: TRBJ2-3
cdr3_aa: CASTTNLQNTQYF
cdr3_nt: TGCGCCAGCACGACTAACCTACAGAATACGCAGTATTTT

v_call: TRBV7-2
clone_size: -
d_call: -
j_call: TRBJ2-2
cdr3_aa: CASSFEGTITGELFF
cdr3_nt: TGTGCCAGCAGCTTCGAGGGGACCATCACCGGGGAGCTGTTTTTT

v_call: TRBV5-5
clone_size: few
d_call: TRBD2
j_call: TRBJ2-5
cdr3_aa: CASSLALTGAGGLQETQYF
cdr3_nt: TGTGCCAGCAGCTTGGCCCTAACGGGTGCGGGGGGGCTCCAAGAGACCCAGTACTTC

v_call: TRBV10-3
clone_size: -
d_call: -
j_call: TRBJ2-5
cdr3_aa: CAISESGGVRSQETQYF
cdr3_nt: TGTGCCATCAGTGAGTCAGGAGGGGTTAGGTCCCAAGAGACCCAGTACTTC

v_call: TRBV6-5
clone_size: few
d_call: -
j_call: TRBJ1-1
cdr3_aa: CASSAELGEAFF
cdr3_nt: TGTGCCAGCAGCGCTGAACTAGGTGAAGCTTTCTTT

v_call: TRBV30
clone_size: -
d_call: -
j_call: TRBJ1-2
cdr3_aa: CAWSVSDAPIGLYGYTF
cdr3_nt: TGTGCCTGGAGTGTAAGTGACGCACCCATCGGCCTCTATGGCTACACCTTC

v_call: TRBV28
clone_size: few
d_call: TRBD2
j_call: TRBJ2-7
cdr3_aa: CASSLAGGIAYEQYF
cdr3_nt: TGTGCCAGCAGTTTAGCGGGAGGGATCGCCTACGAGCAGTACTTC

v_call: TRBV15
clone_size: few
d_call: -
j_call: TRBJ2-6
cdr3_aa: CATSKDVPSGANVLTF
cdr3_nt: TGTGCCACCAGCAAAGACGTCCCCTCTGGGGCCAACGTCCTGACTTTC

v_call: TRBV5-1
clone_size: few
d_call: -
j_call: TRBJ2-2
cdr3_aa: CASSFRGQGNTGELFF
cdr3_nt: TGCGCCAGCAGCTTCCGGGGGCAGGGGAACACCGGGGAGCTGTTTTTT

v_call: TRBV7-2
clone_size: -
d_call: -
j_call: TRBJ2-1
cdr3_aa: CASSRVDNEQFF
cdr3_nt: TGTGCCAGCTCTAGGGTGGACAATGAGCAGTTCTTC